These 9 T cell receptor beta chains were sequenced from one sample in a study of human T cells and chemical hapten exposure. Sample time point: patch test 3, about 24 weeks after DPC sensitization. The treatment is: therapeutic diphenylcyclopropenone sensitization with weekly scalp DPC. Using its own MiXCR run on the RACE reads, TCRdb lists one record per CDR3 protein. The table has tens of thousands of distinct CDR3 sequences, approximately 12% seen once; the top ten hold more than 4.5%. The sample was whole blood, taken in connection with sensitization to the hapten diphenylcyclopropenone (DPC). The source is a woman aged 50 to 60 with alopecia areata. Some clones in this sample may be carry-over from other donors' samples.

The chain has TRBV20-1 and TRBJ1-1; D is unclear. The CDR3 length is 12 residues. V was trimmed by 1 base and J by 6 bases, leaving 9 bases between them. The germline V gene encodes CDR1 DFQATT and CDR2 SNEGSKA (reference sequence). The CDR3 is CSARGPGAEAFF. The CDR3 coding sequence is TGCAGTGCTAGAGGGCCCGGGGCTGAAGCTTTCTTT.

The rearrangement uses TRBV7-9 and TRBJ2-1; D unclear. CDR1 and CDR2 (germline): SEHNR, FQNEAQ (reference sequence). The V gene lost 6 bases and the J gene lost 7 bases, with 16 bases spanning the gap. The CDR3 is 14 amino acids. DNA for the CDR3: TGTGCCAGCAGAAACACCGGCCTCTCAAATGAGCAGTTCTTC. Translated, it gives CASRNTGLSNEQFF. Drawing the rest from reference TRBV7-9 and TRBJ2-1, the complete variable domain is DTGVSQNPRHKITKRGQNVTFRCDPISEHNRLYWYRQTLGQGPEFLTYFQNEAQLEKSRLLSDRFSAERPKGSFSTLEIQRTEQGDSAMYLCASRNTGLSNEQFFGPGTRLTVL.

This clonotype came up a few times. The CDR3 region has the DNA TGTGCCAGCTCACCAGTGAGTTCTGGGGCCAACGTCCTGACTTTC. Protein sequence: CASSPVSSGANVLTF. This rearrangement joins TRBV18 to TRBJ2-6; D gene ambiguous. The CDR3 is 15 amino acids. Germline CDR1 and CDR2: KGHSH and LQKENI. The V gene lost 2 bases and the J gene lost 1 base, with 6 bases spanning the gap.

This clonotype was counted a few times. CDR3 residues: CASRPGLSNQPQHF. As DNA, the CDR3 is TGCGCCAGCCGCCCGGGACTAAGCAATCAGCCCCAGCATTTT. V and J are TRBV5-1 and TRBJ1-5, with a possible D match to TRBD1 (5 bases). V lost 7 bases and J lost 1, with 12 bases in between. CDR1 is SGHRS, CDR2 YFSETQ, per germline. This CDR3 contains 14 residues.

The chain uses TRBV27 and TRBJ1-1; D is unclear. The CDR3 totals 14 residues. V dropped 4 bases and J dropped 5 bases, with 14 bases sitting between them. Looked up from germline, CDR1 is MNHEY and CDR2 is SMNVEV (reference sequence). CDR3 DNA sequence: TGTGCCAGCAGTTCGGGTTGGGTCCGGACTGAAGCTTTCTTT. Its protein is CASSSGWVRTEAFF.

This clonotype was recorded at least ten times. This chain uses TRBV29-1 with TRBJ1-1, with TRBD1 matching 9 bases. Germline V gene data show CDR1 as SQVTM and CDR2 as ANQGSEA. Trimming took 2 bases from V and 5 from J; bases not matched to a gene: 6. The CDR3 is 14 residues long. For the CDR3, the DNA is TGCAGCGTTGAATTAGGACAGGGGTTAACTGAAGCTTTCTTT. It yields the protein CSVELGQGLTEAFF.

The chain couples TRBV12-3 or TRBV12-4 to TRBJ1-3; possibly TRBD1 for D (6 bases). Trimming removed 5 bases at V and 0 bases at J, with 11 bases between. The CDR3 spans 15 residues. CDR3 region: CASSLQGHSGNTIYF. The CDR3 nucleotides read TGTGCCAGCAGTCTCCAGGGACACTCTGGAAACACCATATATTTT.

The genes are TRBV7-9 and TRBJ1-5; TRBD1 is a possible D gene (6 bases). The CDR3 runs 16 residues. V dropped 5 bases and J dropped 4 bases, with 18 bases sitting between them. Germline CDR1 SEHNR, CDR2 FQNEAQ (reference sequence). The chain's CDR3 is CASSPLGAPPNQPQHF. For the CDR3, the DNA is TGTGCCAGCAGCCCTCTGGGGGCACCCCCGAATCAGCCCCAGCATTTT.

CDR3 coding DNA: TGTGCCACCTCCGGGACTCCCTATGGCTACACCTTC. It specifies CATSGTPYGYTF. This rearrangement joins TRBV19 to TRBJ1-2; D perhaps matches TRBD1 (5 bases). V lost 10 bases, J lost 4 bases, and 13 bases lay in between. This CDR3 contains 12 residues. Germline values: CDR1 LNHDA, CDR2 SQIVND (reference sequence). The whole variable domain, remainder taken from reference TRBV19 and TRBJ1-2, is DGGITQSPKYLFRKEGQNVTLSCEQNLNHDAMYWYRQDPGQGLRLIYYSQIVNDFQKGDIAEGYSVSREKKESFPLTVTSAQKNPTAFYLCATSGTPYGYTFGSGTRLTVV.